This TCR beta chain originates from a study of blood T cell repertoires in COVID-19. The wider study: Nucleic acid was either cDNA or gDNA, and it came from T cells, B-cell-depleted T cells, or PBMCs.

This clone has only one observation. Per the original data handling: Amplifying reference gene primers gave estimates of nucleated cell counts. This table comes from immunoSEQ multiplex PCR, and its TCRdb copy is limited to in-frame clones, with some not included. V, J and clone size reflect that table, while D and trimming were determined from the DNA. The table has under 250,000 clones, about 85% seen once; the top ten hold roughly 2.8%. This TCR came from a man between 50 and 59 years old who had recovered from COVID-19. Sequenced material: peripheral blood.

The CDR3 loop is CAWRGAVRQGVFSGNTIYF. CDR3 in DNA: TGTGCCTGGAGGGGCGCGGTGAGACAGGGGGTGTTCTCTGGAAACACCATATATTTT. The chain is built from TRBV30 and TRBJ1-3, with 9 bases identical to TRBD1. The CDR3 length is 19 residues. CDR1 is GTSNPN, CDR2 SVGIG, per germline (reference sequence). The V and J ends lost 3 bases and 0 bases, in that order; junction bases with no gene match: 15.